This T cell receptor (beta chain) comes out of a study of T-cell reconstitution after alpha-beta-depleted transplantation in children. Unique molecular identifiers tagged the TCRbeta library. TCRdb ran MiXCR on the PCR reads and lists one entry per CDR3 protein. Of 400,000 to 450,000 distinct CDR3 sequences in the sample, 43% are singletons; the top ten hold under 35%. V was trimmed by 4 bases and J by 6 bases, leaving 20 bases between them. The CDR3 totals 16 residues. The chain links TRBV12-3 or TRBV12-4 to TRBJ2-3, with D maybe TRBD2 (6 bases). The specimen comprised PBMCs, sampled before TCRalphabeta/CD19-depleted stem cell transplant. The receptor's source is a girl aged 2-10 years with aplastic anemia, due to receive a stem cell transplant. The DNA for the CDR3 is TGTGCCAGCAGTTCGGAACGGGCCCTCAGCGGGGATACGCAGTATTTT. This encodes CASSSERALSGDTQYF.